The T cell receptor (beta chain) under discussion was sequenced for a study of metastatic and nonmetastatic thyroid tumors. Turning to the study itself: Repertoire comparison spanned blood and tumor or nodule tissue of malignant and benign thyroid patients.

None of the patients had undergone any treatment ahead of thyroid surgery. By share, this clone counts as medium-sized. Its antigen is currently unknown. General observations from the study: Malignant thyroid tumors reportedly had TCR beta diversity that was significantly higher than in benign nodules, in blood and tumor.

Source study methods: The study took CDR3 differences across clinicopathological groups and made a distant-metastasis classifier for papillary thyroid cancer from them. TCRdb re-called the PCR reads with MiXCR. V and J calls and clone size were set by TCRdb, not the authors. In the table there are around 15,000 clones, almost 30% of which are singletons. The source material was blood. The sequence derives from a female donor with papillary thyroid cancer or a benign thyroid nodule (not recorded which). Some clones in this sample may be carry-over from other donors' samples.

The CDR3 loop reads CAWRIYSTDTQYF. The DNA for the CDR3 is TGTGCCTGGAGGATTTACAGCACAGATACGCAGTATTTT. This chain connects TRBV30 to TRBJ2-3; D uncertain. CDR1 is GTSNPN and CDR2 is SVGIG in the germline V gene (reference sequence). The V and J ends lost 3 bases and 0 bases respectively, with 7 bases between them. This CDR3 has 13 amino acids.